Listed here are 13 T cell receptor beta chains from one sample, sequenced in a study of metastatic and nonmetastatic thyroid tumors. TCRdb reanalyzed the PCR reads via MiXCR. This sample has about 21,000 clones; roughly 33% occur once, and the top ten carry about 20%. No patient had received any treatment before thyroid surgery. The sample consisted of adjacent normal tissue. Receptors were obtained from a female donor with papillary thyroid cancer or a benign thyroid nodule (not recorded which). Some clones in this sample may be carry-over from other donors' samples.

This clone appeared many times. This rearrangement joins TRBV4-2 to TRBJ2-5, with D unresolved. In germline, CDR1 is LGHNA, CDR2 YNFKEQ. The CDR3 is 16 amino acids. V was clipped by 0 bases and J by 2 bases, with 13 bases between them. The CDR3 spells CASSQDEGRRQETQYF. The CDR3, as DNA: TGTGCCAGCAGCCAAGATGAAGGGCGTCGACAAGAGACCCAGTACTTC.

This chain uses TRBV2 with TRBJ2-7, with 8 bases matching TRBD1. The J segment lost 5 bases and the V segment lost 5 bases, leaving 2 bases of the junction unmatched. CDR1 and CDR2 (germline): SNHLY, FYNNEI. The CDR3 is made up of 12 amino acids. The CDR3 spells CASSSGQDEQYF. In DNA, the CDR3 is TGTGCCAGCAGTTCGGGACAGGACGAGCAGTACTTC.

This clone has a handful of counts. The chain uses TRBV6-1 and TRBJ2-2, with D uncertain. The germline V gene has CDR1 MNHNS and CDR2 SASEGT. The CDR3 extends over 13 amino acids. V was pared by 4 bases and J by 0 bases, with 3 bases between. The CDR3, as DNA: TGTGCCAGCAGTGGTACGAACACCGGGGAGCTGTTTTTT. Protein sequence: CASSGTNTGELFF.

In this sample, this clone turned up a few times. The chain has TRBV4-1 and TRBJ2-3; 7 nucleotides agree with TRBD2. The CDR3 extends over 17 amino acids. The germline CDR1 and CDR2 sequences are MGHRA and YSYEKL. Germline trimming cut 4 bases from V and 6 bases from J; bases unmatched to any gene: 16. Here the CDR3 DNA reads TGCGCCAGCAGCCCGGACGAGACCGCTAGCGGAAGGGATACGCAGTATTTT. This encodes CASSPDETASGRDTQYF.

This clone was picked up a small number of times. The chain uses TRBV28 and TRBJ1-2, with D unclear. The length of the CDR3 is 16 residues. Germline CDR1 reads MDHEN; CDR2 reads SYDVKM. V was clipped by 3 bases and J by 5 bases, with 19 bases between them. For the CDR3, the DNA is TGTGCCAGCAGTTTGGCAAATCCGACGAAGACTTATGGCTACACCTTC. It codes for CASSLANPTKTYGYTF.

In its sample, this clone ranks as medium-sized. J is TRBJ2-3 and V is TRBV24-1; the D gene could be TRBD1 or TRBD2 (5 bases each). V was shortened by 4 bases and J by 7 bases, with 11 bases between the two germline ends. The CDR3 covers 13 residues. CDR1 and CDR2 from the germline V gene are KGHDR and SFDVKD. The CDR3 nucleotides are TGTGCCACCAGTGACCCGGGGCTTTATACGCAGTATTTT. Translation: CATSDPGLYTQYF.

A few counts support this clone. This sequence joins TRBV6-5 and TRBJ1-2; weak D call: TRBD1 (5 bases). The germline V and J ends were trimmed by 0 bases and 7 bases, with 6 bases remaining between them. Germline-derived CDR1 and CDR2 are MNHEY and SVGAGI. The CDR3 spans 12 residues. The CDR3 DNA follows: TGTGCCAGCAGTTACTCAGGGGCTGGCTACACCTTC. Protein sequence: CASSYSGAGYTF.

The chain is built from TRBV20-1 and TRBJ2-5; 9 bases agree with TRBD2. The germline V gene encodes CDR1 DFQATT and CDR2 SNEGSKA (reference sequence). J gave up 5 bases and V 2 bases, and 12 bases lay outside the gene matches. There are 16 residues in the CDR3. Here the CDR3 DNA reads TGCAGTGCTAGATTAGCGGGGGCGCTGGGTTGGGAGACCCAGTACTTC. Encoded protein: CSARLAGALGWETQYF.

As concerns this clone: A read error may account for a junction end that differs from germline. V usage is TRBV6-9 and J usage is TRBJ2-7; D ambiguous. Germline assignment: CDR1 MNHGY and CDR2 SVAAGI. The CDR3 runs to 13 residues. The CDR3 region has the DNA TGTGCCACCAGTTTGGGCCGAAGGTTCGAGCAGTACTTC. Translating it yields CATSLGRRFEQYF.

In its sample, this clone was seen a few times. The chain is built from TRBV2 and TRBJ1-2; D remains unclear. This CDR3 region has 12 residues. Germline CDR1 is SNHLY and CDR2 is FYNNEI. Trimming stripped 4 bases from V and 2 bases from J, with 5 bases between. CDR3 coding DNA: TGTGCCAGCAGTGCGATAAACTATGGCTACACCTTC. The encoded protein is CASSAINYGYTF.

This clone is medium-sized in the sample. This chain joins TRBV7-3 and TRBJ2-1; D remains unclear. Looked up from germline, CDR1 is SGHTA and CDR2 is FQGTGA. This CDR3 region has 12 residues. V lost 3 bases to trimming and J lost 8 bases, with 8 bases between them. The CDR3 nucleotides read TGTGCCAGCAGCTTGGGTATGGATGAGCAGTTCTTC. Its translation is CASSLGMDEQFF.

This rearrangement joins TRBV6-4 to TRBJ2-6; D is unresolved. The length of the CDR3 is 13 residues. Between the trimmed V and J ends, which lost 5 bases and 4 bases, there was a span of 6 bases. Per germline, CDR1 MRHNA and CDR2 SNTAGT. The CDR3 reads CASSYLGANVLTF. CDR3 coding DNA: TGTGCCAGCAGTTATCTCGGGGCCAACGTCCTGACTTTC.

This clone is classed as medium-sized. The V and J genes are TRBV15 and TRBJ2-1, with D possibly TRBD2 on 5 matching bases. Looked up from germline, CDR1 is LNHNV and CDR2 is YYDKDF (reference sequence). The V gene lost 0 bases and the J gene lost 7 bases, with 7 bases spanning the gap. This CDR3 has 13 amino acids. The CDR3 protein is CATSREGGNEQFF. The CDR3 region has the DNA TGTGCCACCAGCAGAGAGGGCGGGAATGAGCAGTTCTTC. Filled out from reference TRBV15 and TRBJ2-1, the complete variable domain reads DAMVIQNPRYQVTQFGKPVTLSCSQTLNHNVMYWYQQKSSQAPKLLFHYYDKDFNNEADTPDNFQSRRPNTSFCFLDIRSPGLGDTAMYLCATSREGGNEQFFGPGTRLTVL.